A selection of T cell receptor beta chains follows, all from one sample in a study of blood T cell repertoires in COVID-19. The assay was immunoSEQ multiplex PCR, and TCRdb's table has in-frame clones only and misses some. This sample has 130,000 to 150,000 clones; roughly 90% occur once, and the top ten carry about 10%. Sequenced: peripheral blood. These receptors all stem from a man in his forties or fifties with active or convalescent COVID-19. Both conserved end residues are part of each CDR3. The order of the fields is V gene, D gene, clone size, J gene, CDR3 length, CDR3 protein, CDR3 DNA. D genes are given only for firm matches. Clone size is stated in some rows and not others, as once, few, many or a class when expanded.

>TRBV11-3|.|.|TRBJ2-1|19
CASSPGASSGRWGYNEQFF
TGTGCCAGCAGCCCAGGGGCCTCTAGCGGCCGGTGGGGCTACAATGAGCAGTTCTTC
>TRBV3-1/TRBV3-2|TRBD2|.|TRBJ2-6|23
CASSQLGLAGGPLRHSGANVLTF
TGTGCCAGCAGCCAACTCGGACTAGCGGGAGGCCCCCTGCGGCACTCTGGGGCCAACGTCCTGACTTTC
>TRBV3-1/TRBV3-2|TRBD1|.|TRBJ1-1|17
CASSQDWGQGVNTEAFF
TGTGCCAGCAGCCAAGATTGGGGACAGGGCGTGAACACTGAAGCTTTCTTT
>TRBV6-1|.|.|TRBJ1-5|15
CASSEGQGLNQPQHF
TGTGCCAGCAGTGAAGGCCAGGGCCTCAATCAGCCCCAGCATTTT
>TRBV6-6|TRBD2|.|TRBJ2-3|15
CASSYRAGGTDTQYF
TGTGCCAGCAGTTACCGTGCGGGGGGCACAGATACGCAGTATTTT
>TRBV12-3/TRBV12-4|.|once|TRBJ1-1|12
CASSFGGGGAFF
TGTGCCAGCAGTTTTGGAGGGGGAGGGGCTTTCTTT
>TRBV16|.|.|TRBJ2-7|16
CASSPTTLPSSYEQYF
TGTGCCAGCAGCCCCACTACATTACCCAGCTCCTACGAGCAGTACTTC
>TRBV11-2|TRBD2|.|TRBJ2-7|15
CASSLGLARSYEQYF
TGTGCCAGCAGCTTAGGACTAGCGCGCTCCTACGAGCAGTACTTC
>TRBV3-1/TRBV3-2|.|once|TRBJ1-2|11
CASSRQGGYTF
TGTGCCAGCAGCCGGCAGGGGGGCTACACCTTC
>TRBV25-1|.|.|TRBJ1-3|15
CASGSSGGPGNTIYF
TGTGCCAGCGGCTCAAGCGGGGGGCCTGGAAACACCATATATTTT
>TRBV7-9|TRBD1|.|TRBJ1-4|15
CASSLGGGAGEKLFF
TGTGCCAGCAGCTTAGGAGGGGGCGCAGGGGAAAAACTGTTTTTT
>TRBV11-2|.|.|TRBJ2-3|13
CASGHRRTDTQYF
TGTGCCTCGGGACACAGGCGCACAGATACGCAGTATTTT
>TRBV4-2|.|.|TRBJ1-6|17
CASSLGRQVSYNSPLHF
TGTGCCAGCAGCCTGGGGAGACAGGTCTCCTATAATTCACCCCTCCACTTT
>TRBV11-2|.|.|TRBJ1-5|14
CASSPGHINQPQHF
TGTGCCAGCAGCCCCGGACATATCAATCAGCCCCAGCATTTT
>TRBV27|TRBD2|.|TRBJ2-1|17
CASSFQLTSGRLNEQFF
TGTGCCAGCAGTTTCCAACTGACTAGCGGGAGGCTAAATGAGCAGTTCTTC
>TRBV28|TRBD1|many|TRBJ2-5|16
CASSLGGQGAGETQYF
TGTGCCAGCAGTTTAGGGGGACAGGGGGCTGGGGAGACCCAGTACTTC
>TRBV18|.|.|TRBJ2-7|15
CASSPERMSSYEQYF
TGTGCCAGCTCACCCGAGCGGATGAGCTCCTACGAGCAGTACTTC
>TRBV9|.|.|TRBJ1-5|16
CASSATPDSRGEPQHF
TGTGCCAGCAGCGCAACCCCGGACAGTCGAGGGGAGCCCCAGCATTTT
>TRBV28|.|.|TRBJ2-5|14
CASNHGTHQETQYF
TGTGCCAGCAACCACGGGACACACCAAGAGACCCAGTACTTC
>TRBV19|TRBD2|.|TRBJ2-3|17
CASRKAGVSTSTDTQYF
TGTGCCAGTAGGAAAGCGGGAGTCTCCACTAGCACAGATACGCAGTATTTT
>TRBV30|.|.|TRBJ2-5|16
CAWGPGVAAGGETQYF
TGTGCCTGGGGGCCCGGGGTAGCGGCAGGAGGGGAGACCCAGTACTTC
>TRBV24-1|TRBD1|.|TRBJ2-7|16
CATSDGGQGVGYEQYF
TGTGCCACCAGTGATGGAGGACAGGGGGTAGGCTACGAGCAGTACTTC
>TRBV6-5|.|.|TRBJ2-2|16
CASSFTGYTNTGELFF
TGTGCCAGCAGTTTCACAGGCTATACGAACACCGGGGAGCTGTTTTTT
>TRBV27|.|.|TRBJ2-5|15
CASSFGPTRGETQYF
TGTGCCAGCAGTTTCGGGCCTACACGGGGGGAGACCCAGTACTTC
>TRBV28|TRBD2|.|TRBJ2-7|16
CASRAGGLAVSYEQYF
TGTGCCAGCAGGGCAGGGGGACTAGCCGTTTCCTACGAGCAGTACTTC
>TRBV6-2/TRBV6-3|TRBD1|.|TRBJ2-7|15
CASSYLLDRGYEQYF
TGTGCCAGCAGTTATTTATTGGACAGGGGGTACGAGCAGTACTTC
>TRBV5-4|.|.|TRBJ2-6|16
CASSLSMGAGANVLTF
TGTGCCAGCAGCCTTTCGATGGGAGCTGGGGCCAACGTCCTGACTTTC
>TRBV30|TRBD1|.|TRBJ1-5|16
CAWSVKGQGIHQPQHF
TGTGCCTGGAGTGTAAAGGGACAGGGCATCCATCAGCCCCAGCATTTT
>TRBV5-1|.|.|TRBJ1-2|13
CASSYDSNYGYTF
TGCGCCAGCAGCTACGACAGTAACTATGGCTACACCTTC
>TRBV28|.|.|TRBJ1-2|12
CASSLSSGGYTF
TGTGCCAGCAGTTTATCCTCGGGAGGCTACACCTTC
>TRBV4-1|TRBD2|.|TRBJ2-1|17
CASSQPAWAGDNNEQFF
TGCGCCAGCAGCCAACCCGCCTGGGCGGGAGATAACAATGAGCAGTTCTTC
>TRBV28|TRBD1|.|TRBJ2-1|12
CASSPGGTGGLF
TGTGCCAGCAGTCCAGGGGGGACAGGGGGGCTCTTC
>TRBV6-2/TRBV6-3|TRBD2|.|TRBJ2-7|15
CASSRPGLAGYEQYF
TGTGCCAGCAGTCGACCGGGACTAGCGGGGTACGAGCAGTACTTC
>TRBV4-3|.|.|TRBJ2-2|13
CASSHRQYGELFF
TGCGCCAGCAGCCATCGACAGTACGGGGAGCTGTTTTTT
>TRBV28|TRBD1|.|TRBJ1-4|15
CASGNPGQPNEKLFF
TGTGCCAGCGGGAATCCGGGACAGCCTAATGAAAAACTGTTTTTT
>TRBV20-1|TRBD2|.|TRBJ2-1|14
CSASGGRAVNEQFF
TGCAGTGCTAGTGGCGGGAGGGCCGTAAATGAGCAGTTCTTC
>TRBV18|TRBD2|.|TRBJ2-3|16
CASSPQRGSSTDTQYF
TGTGCCAGCTCACCTCAGCGGGGCTCTAGCACAGATACGCAGTATTTT
>TRBV7-2|TRBD1|.|TRBJ1-2|14
CASSLAQGNYGYTF
TGTGCCAGCAGCTTAGCACAGGGGAACTATGGCTACACCTTC
>TRBV3-1/TRBV3-2|.|.|TRBJ1-3|12
CASSQGPNTIYF
TGTGCCAGCAGCCAGGGCCCCAACACCATATATTTT
>TRBV12-3/TRBV12-4|TRBD1|.|TRBJ1-3|10
CASSRGTEYF
TGTGCCAGCAGTCGAGGGACAGAATATTTT
>TRBV15|.|.|TRBJ1-3|15
CATSGTRQAGNTIYF
TGTGCCACCAGCGGAACCAGACAGGCTGGAAACACCATATATTTT
>TRBV5-6|TRBD1|.|TRBJ1-1|13
CASSRDRTLKAFF
TGTGCCAGCAGCCGGGACAGGACTCTGAAAGCTTTCTTT